This entry lists 12 T cell receptor beta chains sequenced from one sample in a study of blood T cells in healthy people across ages. Then a second PCR, running about 6 to 12 cycles, was carried out with a sample-barcoded 5' primer and a J-beta primer mix. TCRdb ran MiXCR on the 5' RACE reads and lists one entry per CDR3 protein. The data contain about 1.6 million distinct CDR3 sequences, 30% to 40% of them singletons. What was sequenced was blood. The source is a woman younger than 45 in good health.

This clonotype was recorded a few times. The chain combines TRBV28 with TRBJ2-4, with a weak D call TRBD2 (6 bases). The CDR3 covers 16 residues. V gave up 3 bases and J gave up 0 bases, with 12 bases separating them. Germline CDR1 is MDHEN and CDR2 is SYDVKM. CDR3 sequence reads: CASSFPREEAKNIQYF. CDR3 DNA sequence: TGTGCCAGCAGTTTCCCAAGGGAGGAAGCCAAAAACATTCAGTACTTC. Combining the CDR3 with reference TRBV28 and TRBJ2-4 gives the whole variable domain DVKVTQSSRYLVKRTGEKVFLECVQDMDHENMFWYRQDPGLGLRLIYFSYDVKMKEKGDIPEGYSVSREKKERFSLILESASTNQTSMYLCASSFPREEAKNIQYFGAGTRLSVL.

This sequence joins TRBV10-3 and TRBJ2-7; D gene uncertain. Trimming removed 3 bases from V and 0 bases from J, with 9 bases in between. The CDR3 covers 14 residues. From germline, CDR1 is ENHRY and CDR2 SYGVKD. The CDR3 DNA reads as TGTGCCATCAGTGAAGGCAAAAGCTCCTACGAGCAGTACTTC. Its protein is CAISEGKSSYEQYF.

This clonotype has ten or more counts. The chain recombines TRBV5-5 with TRBJ2-3, with D tentatively TRBD1 (5 bases). This CDR3 contains 13 residues. V lost 3 bases to trimming and J lost 2 bases, with 7 bases between them. Germline lookup yields CDR1 SGHKS and CDR2 YYEKEE (reference sequence). CDR3 coding DNA: TGTGCCAGCAGCTCGGACATCACAGATACGCAGTATTTT. Translated, it gives CASSSDITDTQYF.

Only a few counts were recorded for this clonotype. The V call is TRBV5-1, the J call TRBJ2-1; D is undetermined. The CDR3 spans 15 residues. Germline V gives CDR1 SGHRS, CDR2 YFSETQ. Trimming removed 0 bases from V and 0 bases from J, with 7 bases in between. The CDR3 nucleotides read TGCGCCAGCAGCTTGGCCGACCGCTCCTACAATGAGCAGTTCTTC. Protein sequence: CASSLADRSYNEQFF.

This sequence joins TRBV7-3 and TRBJ2-7, with TRBD2 identical over 7 bases. CDR1 and CDR2 (germline): SGHTA, FQGTGA. V dropped 2 bases and J dropped 6; count of bases not matched to a gene: 10. The CDR3 is made up of 15 amino acids. CDR3 in DNA: TGTGCCAGCAGCTTAGGGCTAGCGGACACCCGCGAGCAGTACTTC. Protein: CASSLGLADTREQYF.

The V gene is TRBV5-1, the J gene TRBJ2-3; TRBD2 aligns across 14 bases. Germline loops: CDR1 SGHRS, CDR2 YFSETQ. The CDR3 consists of 21 residues. V lost 1 base and J lost 2; bases outside the gene matches: 15. The CDR3 nucleotides are TGCGCCAGCAGCTTGTCGATCCTGGGACTAGCGGGGGCACCAATCACAGATACGCAGTATTTT. It codes for CASSLSILGLAGAPITDTQYF.

This clonotype has just a few counts. The rearrangement links TRBV10-3 to TRBJ2-7; 8 positions agree with TRBD2. Germline CDR1 ENHRY, CDR2 SYGVKD. The CDR3 has 17 amino acids. The J segment lost 2 bases and the V segment lost 2 bases, leaving 11 bases of the junction unmatched. The CDR3 reads CAISERGSGGDPYEQYF. The CDR3, as DNA: TGTGCCATCAGTGAGAGGGGTTCGGGGGGGGACCCCTACGAGCAGTACTTC.

The chain carries TRBV15 and TRBJ2-7; the D gene is possibly TRBD1 (5 bases). This CDR3 is 14 amino acids long. CDR1 and CDR2 (germline): LNHNV, YYDKDF (reference sequence). The V and J ends lost 0 bases and 6 bases respectively, with 12 bases between them. CDR3 DNA: TGTGCCACCAGCAGAGACAGGGTTTTCATCGAGCAGTACTTC. As protein: CATSRDRVFIEQYF.

The chain carries TRBV10-3 and TRBJ1-1, with TRBD1 matching over 7 bases. This CDR3 has 14 residues. CDR1 ENHRY and CDR2 SYGVKD come from the germline V gene. The V and J ends lost 5 bases and 3 bases, in that order; junction bases with no gene match: 6. CDR3 amino acids: CAISSGQAYTEAFF. In DNA, the CDR3 is TGTGCCATCAGTTCCGGACAGGCATACACTGAAGCTTTCTTT.

The chain combines TRBV4-1 with TRBJ2-7; D call uncertain. Germline CDR1 and CDR2: MGHRA and YSYEKL. CDR3 length: 16 residues. V lost 0 bases and J lost 0, with 12 bases in between. CDR3: CASSQDRAASSYEQYF. The CDR3 nucleotides are TGCGCCAGCAGCCAAGATCGGGCAGCCAGCTCCTACGAGCAGTACTTC.

As to this clonotype: An end of the junction does not agree with germline; a read error may underlie this. The chain couples TRBV10-3 to TRBJ1-2; D gene unclear. CDR1 and CDR2 from the germline V gene are ENHRY and SYGVKD. The CDR3 length is 13 residues. CDR3 in amino acids: CAIRESLNYGYTF. Written as DNA, the CDR3 is TGTGCCATCAGGGAGTCGCTGAACTATGGCTACACCTTC.

J is TRBJ1-2 and V is TRBV14, with unresolved D. Germline CDR1 SGHDN, CDR2 FVKESK. This CDR3 has 14 residues. V was clipped by 2 bases and J by 7 bases, with 14 bases between them. CDR3 protein: CASSQTAGVGGYTF. For the CDR3, the DNA is TGTGCCAGCAGCCAAACAGCTGGAGTGGGTGGCTACACCTTC.